Following are 24 T cell receptor beta chains from one sample sequenced in a study of control samples from healthy donors and cancer patients. Sequencing used immunoSEQ multiplex PCR; TCRdb keeps in-frame clones, though not all of them. The data hold 130,000 or so clones, with 80% to 90% observed a single time. Source material: blood. Receptor source: a young man in good health.

V is TRBV7-8 and J is TRBJ1-3; TRBD1 matches at 8 bases. Trimming at V came to 5 bases and at J to 0 bases, leaving 12 bases not matched to a gene. Germline lookup yields CDR1 SGHVS and CDR2 FQNEAQ. CDR3 length equals 18 residues. The CDR3 is CASSPRDRLPSSGNTIYF. The DNA for the CDR3 is TGTGCCAGCAGCCCGAGGGACAGGCTCCCCAGCTCTGGAAACACCATATATTTT.

This clone was counted a single time. This chain uses TRBV3-1 (or the pseudogene TRBV3-2) with TRBJ2-2, with a weak D call TRBD2 (6 bases). CDR1 and CDR2 from the germline V gene are LGHDT and YNNKEL (reference sequence). The V gene lost 4 bases and the J gene lost 3 bases, with 12 bases spanning the gap. This CDR3 spans 15 amino acids. CDR3 sequence reads: CASSRARGDTGELFF. The CDR3, as DNA: TGTGCCAGCAGCCGGGCCCGCGGGGACACCGGGGAGCTGTTTTTT.

The chain couples TRBV6-5 to TRBJ2-1, with D possibly matching TRBD2 (6 bases). The germline V and J ends were trimmed by 6 bases and 10 bases, with 16 bases remaining between them. CDR3 length: 13 residues. Per the germline V gene, CDR1 is MNHEY and CDR2 is SVGAGI. The CDR3 nucleotides are TGTGCCAGCAGCCCATTACGTGGGAGGGAGCAGTTCTTC. It yields the protein CASSPLRGREQFF.

This clone appeared once. Other DNA variants within this sample encode the same CDR3. The chain employs TRBV5-4 and TRBJ1-2, with 7 bases identical to TRBD1. V lost 4 bases, J lost 6 bases, and 3 bases stayed unmatched. Germline CDR1 is SGHNT and CDR2 is YYREEE (reference sequence). This CDR3 has 12 amino acids. CDR3 in DNA: TGTGCCAGCAGCCCTGGGACAGATGGCTACACCTTC. This translates into CASSPGTDGYTF.

This chain connects TRBV29-1 to TRBJ2-5; TRBD2 might be the D (5 bases). This CDR3 comprises 15 residues. V gave up 4 bases and J gave up 1 base, with 16 bases separating them. The V gene's germline CDR1 is SQVTM and CDR2 ANQGSEA. The CDR3 loop reads CSVALLTGIQETQYF. CDR3 DNA sequence: TGCAGCGTTGCCCTGCTTACGGGGATCCAAGAGACCCAGTACTTC. Full variable domain (rest looked up from reference TRBV29-1 and TRBJ2-5): SAVISQKPSRDICQRGTSLTIQCQVDSQVTMMFWYRQQPGQSLTLIATANQGSEATYESGFVIDKFPISRPNLTFSTLTVSNMSPEDSSIYLCSVALLTGIQETQYFGPGTRLLVL.

This chain connects TRBV2 to TRBJ2-5; D not certain. The CDR3 is made up of 13 amino acids. V was cut by 7 bases and J by 3 bases, with 12 bases left in between. The germline gives CDR1 SNHLY, CDR2 FYNNEI. DNA of the CDR3: TGTGCCAGCAACATGCGAGTAGAAGAGACCCAGTACTTC. Its translation is CASNMRVEETQYF.

The chain links TRBV19 to TRBJ1-2, with D possibly TRBD1 on 5 matching bases. The germline gives CDR1 LNHDA, CDR2 SQIVND (reference sequence). V was cut by 9 bases and J by 4 bases, with 18 bases left in between. This CDR3 has 14 amino acids. The CDR3 DNA follows: TGTGCCAGCGACCGGGAGAAGGGACCCTATGGCTACACCTTC. This translates into CASDREKGPYGYTF.

This clone was seen only once. The chain is built from TRBV19 and TRBJ2-3; no clear D gene. The CDR3 is 16 residues long. V lost 6 bases and J 0 bases, leaving 16 bases between the germline ends. CDR1 LNHDA and CDR2 SQIVND come from the germline V gene (reference sequence). The CDR3 nucleotides are TGTGCCAGTAGGGAGAGCGTCTCTCTCAGCACAGATACGCAGTATTTT. It encodes CASRESVSLSTDTQYF.

The rearrangement links TRBV30 to TRBJ1-2; no definite D call. The CDR3 loop spans 11 amino acids. CDR1 and CDR2 (germline): GTSNPN, SVGIG (reference sequence). Trimming shortened V by 4 bases and J by 4 bases, and 7 bases separated the two germline ends. CDR3 region: CAWTTAYGYTF. Written as DNA, the CDR3 is TGTGCCTGGACAACCGCCTATGGCTACACCTTC.

This chain uses TRBV18 with TRBJ1-4; D is unclear. There are 11 residues in the CDR3. CDR1 is KGHSH, CDR2 LQKENI, per germline. The V and J ends lost 4 bases and 6 bases respectively, with 3 bases between them. The CDR3 DNA sequence: TGTGCCAGCTCACGGGATGAAAAACTGTTTTTT. This translates into CASSRDEKLFF.

The DNA of the CDR3 is TGTGCCAGCAGTGTCGTCGGCGGTTTGAACACCGGGGAGCTGTTTTTT. It codes for CASSVVGGLNTGELFF. V and J are TRBV2 and TRBJ2-2; D is unresolved. This CDR3 is built from 16 residues. Germline V CDR1 and CDR2: SNHLY, FYNNEI. The V end was cut by 4 bases, the J end by 1 base, with 13 bases between.

This clone was seen just once. This rearrangement joins TRBV5-1 to TRBJ1-6; D may be TRBD1 (5 bases). Germline lookup yields CDR1 SGHRS and CDR2 YFSETQ. The length of the CDR3 is 14 residues. The V gene lost 5 bases and the J gene lost 7 bases, with 13 bases spanning the gap. CDR3 amino acids: CASRRDGLNSPLHF. The CDR3 coding sequence is TGCGCCAGCAGGCGGGACGGATTAAATTCACCCCTCCACTTT.

The V gene is TRBV12-3 or TRBV12-4, the J gene TRBJ1-2, with D hard to call. The CDR3 has 12 residues. Trimming took 7 bases from V and 4 from J, leaving 10 bases between them. This CDR3 reads CASNPGGYGYTF. The CDR3, as DNA: TGTGCCAGCAACCCAGGAGGCTATGGCTACACCTTC.

The chain employs TRBV3-1 (or the pseudogene TRBV3-2) and TRBJ2-3; D gene unclear. CDR1 LGHDT and CDR2 YNNKEL come from the germline V gene (reference sequence). Trimming removed 4 bases from V and 6 bases from J, with 8 bases in between. The CDR3 has 12 residues. CDR3: CASSRLGDTQYF. In nucleotides, the CDR3 is TGTGCCAGCAGCCGGCTGGGTGATACGCAGTATTTT.

The CDR3 DNA is TGTGCCAGCAGCTCTAGGGACAGGGGGCTCAATAGCAATCAGCCCCAGCATTTT. This codes for CASSSRDRGLNSNQPQHF. V is TRBV7-3 and J is TRBJ1-5, with 12 bases matching TRBD1. V was pared by 4 bases and J by 0 bases, with 7 bases of the junction left unmatched. The CDR3 extends over 18 amino acids. Germline values: CDR1 SGHTA, CDR2 FQGTGA.

This chain uses TRBV2 with TRBJ1-5; maybe TRBD1 (6 bases). The germline V gene encodes CDR1 SNHLY and CDR2 FYNNEI. The V end lost 4 bases, the J end lost 1 base, and 11 bases lay between the germline ends. CDR3 size: 15 residues. The CDR3 DNA is TGTGCCAGCAGTGCCAGGACAGACAGCAATCAGCCCCAGCATTTT. Amino acid sequence: CASSARTDSNQPQHF.

This rearrangement joins TRBV3-1 (or the pseudogene TRBV3-2) to TRBJ2-1, with 10 bases aligning to TRBD2. V lost 5 bases, J lost 14 bases, and 21 bases stayed unmatched. CDR3 length: 17 amino acids. Germline V gives CDR1 LGHDT, CDR2 YNNKEL (reference sequence). CDR3 DNA: TGTGCCAGCAGCTCCGTCCGGGGAGCGGGGGGGCATAGTAAAAAGTTCTTC. Protein product: CASSSVRGAGGHSKKFF.

The chain joins TRBV19 to TRBJ2-2, with TRBD1 as a possible D gene (5 bases). The V gene lost 1 base and the J gene lost 8 bases, with 11 bases spanning the gap. CDR1 and CDR2 from the germline V gene are LNHDA and SQIVND (reference sequence). CDR3 length equals 14 residues. CDR3: CASSIARVGGELFF. CDR3 in DNA: TGTGCCAGTAGTATAGCCAGGGTAGGAGGGGAGCTGTTTTTT.

The chain is built from TRBV24-1 and TRBJ2-1; D is possibly TRBD2 (7 bases). Germline CDR1 and CDR2: KGHDR and SFDVKD. The germline V and J ends were trimmed by 2 bases and 8 bases, with 12 bases remaining between them. CDR3 length: 14 residues. The CDR3 here is CATSDWGGADEQFF. The CDR3 DNA follows: TGTGCCACCAGTGATTGGGGGGGGGCAGATGAGCAGTTCTTC.

This clone has only one observation. The CDR3 DNA is TGTGCCAGCAGTCGTACTAGCGGGGACCTCAATGAGCAGTTCTTC. Translating it yields CASSRTSGDLNEQFF. The J gene is TRBJ2-1, the V gene TRBV6-4; 10 bases fit TRBD2. V gave up 5 bases and J gave up 6 bases; unmatched junction bases: 7. CDR1 and CDR2 (germline): MRHNA, SNTAGT. The CDR3 consists of 15 residues.

CDR3 residues: CASSVDRDGTEAFF. CDR3 nucleotides: TGTGCCAGCAGCGTCGACAGGGATGGAACTGAAGCTTTCTTT. The chain employs TRBV7-8 and TRBJ1-1; 7 positions match TRBD1. Germline-derived CDR1 and CDR2 are SGHVS and FQNEAQ. V shed 5 bases and J 5 bases; nucleotides not matched to a gene: 8. The CDR3 has 14 residues.

CDR3 region: CASSFLQGKRGGLGDTQYF. DNA of the CDR3: TGTGCCAGCAGTTTTCTCCAGGGGAAGCGGGGGGGCCTCGGAGATACGCAGTATTTT. The rearrangement uses TRBV2 and TRBJ2-3, with 10 bases aligning to TRBD2. This CDR3 is built from 19 residues. The V gene's germline CDR1 is SNHLY and CDR2 FYNNEI. V was pared by 5 bases and J by 5 bases, with 19 bases of the junction left unmatched.

This chain joins TRBV20-1 and TRBJ2-1; tentatively, D is TRBD2 (5 bases). CDR1 and CDR2 (germline): DFQATT, SNEGSKA (reference sequence). The V gene lost 3 bases and the J gene lost 9 bases, with 9 bases spanning the gap. CDR3 length: 11 amino acids. The CDR3 reads CSASPGFEQFF. The CDR3 region has the DNA TGCAGTGCTAGTCCGGGATTTGAGCAGTTCTTC.

The chain is built from TRBV10-1 and TRBJ1-1; a weak D match, TRBD1 (5 bases). Germline CDR1 WNHNN, CDR2 SYGVQD (reference sequence). Between the trimmed V and J ends, which lost 10 bases and 3 bases, there was a span of 15 bases. The CDR3 length is 13 residues. The CDR3 sequence is CATKRQQDTEAFF. CDR3 coding DNA: TGCGCCACCAAGAGACAGCAGGACACTGAAGCTTTCTTT.